These 9 T cell receptor beta chains were all obtained from the same sample, sequenced in a study of T cell responses to AZD1222 COVID-19 vaccine. Assay: immunoSEQ multiplex PCR; the TCRdb copy retains only in-frame clones and omits some. The repertoire holds around 140,000 clones, with 85% to 90% as singletons. Source: peripheral blood, taken on day 0 of AZD1222 vaccination. All receptors come from an adult in good health.

The chain joins TRBV10-3 to TRBJ2-3, with D uncertain. Looked up from germline, CDR1 is ENHRY and CDR2 is SYGVKD. V shed 9 bases and J shed 2 bases, with 12 bases lying between them. There are 13 residues in the CDR3. The CDR3 spells CAIRNQYTDTQYF. Here the CDR3 DNA reads TGTGCCATACGTAATCAATACACAGATACGCAGTATTTT.

The chain combines TRBV11-2 with TRBJ2-5; 8 bases line up with TRBD2. Germline-derived CDR1 and CDR2 are SGHAT and FQNNGV. V was pared by 5 bases and J by 3 bases, with 17 bases of the junction left unmatched. The CDR3 totals 18 residues. CDR3 DNA: TGTGCCAGCAGCCCGAGATGGCGGGGGGCGGGGAGGGAAGAGACCCAGTACTTC. Its translation is CASSPRWRGAGREETQYF. Based on the CDR3 plus reference TRBV11-2 and TRBJ2-5, the full variable domain is EAGVAQSPRYKIIEKRQSVAFWCNPISGHATLYWYQQILGQGPKLLIQFQNNGVVDDSQLPKDRFSAERLKGVDSTLKIQPAKLEDSAVYLCASSPRWRGAGREETQYFGPGTRLLVL.

This chain connects TRBV9 to TRBJ1-5; possible D gene TRBD1, 5 bases. CDR3 length: 13 amino acids. Deletions cut 4 bases from V and 5 bases from J, with 10 bases between. Germline lookup yields CDR1 SGDLS and CDR2 YYNGEE. CDR3 loop: CASSKEGHQPQHF. CDR3 nucleotides: TGTGCCAGCAGCAAAGAGGGACATCAGCCCCAGCATTTT.

The genes are TRBV30 and TRBJ2-7; D unclear. CDR3 size: 11 residues. Trimming stripped 0 bases from V and 9 bases from J, with 9 bases between. CDR1 and CDR2 from the germline V gene are GTSNPN and SVGIG (reference sequence). The CDR3 DNA reads TGTGCCTGGAGTGTGGGTGTGGGGCAGTACTTC. Protein sequence: CAWSVGVGQYF.

In this sample, this clone turned up once. This specimen includes other DNA sequences encoding the same CDR3. In DNA, the CDR3 is TGTGCCAGCTCACCAGGGTTAGATCAGCCCCAGCATTTT. Translation: CASSPGLDQPQHF. The chain recombines TRBV18 with TRBJ1-5; the D is unclear. The germline V gene encodes CDR1 KGHSH and CDR2 LQKENI. V lost 2 bases and J 5 bases, leaving 7 bases between the germline ends. This CDR3 has 13 residues.

J is TRBJ1-2 and V is TRBV19, with 7 nucleotides matching TRBD1. The junction had 6 bases not matched to a gene; V was cut back by 9 bases and J by 8 bases. The germline V gene has CDR1 LNHDA and CDR2 SQIVND (reference sequence). The CDR3 has 11 amino acids. The CDR3, as DNA: TGTGCCAGCGAGACAGGGAACGGCTACACCTTC. It specifies CASETGNGYTF.

This clone was picked up one time. The gene calls are TRBV4-2 and TRBJ1-2; D remains unclear. The CDR3 length is 16 residues. Trimming pared 1 base from V and 0 bases from J, leaving 12 bases between. CDR1 is LGHNA and CDR2 is YNFKEQ in the germline V gene. Here the CDR3 DNA reads TGTGCCAGCAGCCAAGTTGGTAGTCAACCTAACTATGGCTACACCTTC. It yields the protein CASSQVGSQPNYGYTF.

This sequence joins TRBV6-2 or TRBV6-3 and TRBJ1-5; D not resolved. This CDR3 has 14 residues. The V end was cut by 1 base, the J end by 0 bases, with 4 bases between. CDR1 is MNHEY and CDR2 is SVGEGT in the germline V gene. This CDR3 reads CASSYYGSNQPQHF. The DNA for the CDR3 is TGTGCCAGCAGTTACTATGGTAGCAATCAGCCCCAGCATTTT.

This clone was seen once. This chain connects TRBV28 to TRBJ2-7; D not certain. Germline-derived CDR1 and CDR2 are MDHEN and SYDVKM. V lost 4 bases and J lost 4, with 14 bases in between. The CDR3 loop spans 14 amino acids. The CDR3, as DNA: TGTGCCAGCAGTTCGGCCCGGGCGTCTTACGAGCAGTACTTC. Its translation: CASSSARASYEQYF. The whole variable domain, remainder taken from reference TRBV28 and TRBJ2-7, is DVKVTQSSRYLVKRTGEKVFLECVQDMDHENMFWYRQDPGLGLRLIYFSYDVKMKEKGDIPEGYSVSREKKERFSLILESASTNQTSMYLCASSSARASYEQYFGPGTRLTVT.